One sample yielded the 8 T cell receptor beta chains listed below, sequenced in a study of T cells in Graves' hyperthyroidism and ophthalmopathy. Using RNA transcripts as the source, TCR beta CDR3 regions were amplified. The study used the HTBI primer set for a first-round RT-PCR of the TCR CDR3. One entry per CDR3 protein results from TCRdb running MiXCR on the multiplex PCR reads. The sample yields fewer than 750,000 distinct CDR3 sequences, 46% seen once. Material: peripheral blood or thyroid tissue (not recorded which). These receptors all stem from a woman in her late teens or twenties with Graves' hyperthyroidism.

This clonotype was counted many times. The V and J genes are TRBV11-3 and TRBJ2-2; D might be TRBD1 (5 bases). The CDR3 covers 15 residues. The ends were cut back, 2 bases at V and 1 base at J, with 8 bases in the middle. Per the germline V gene, CDR1 is SGHNT and CDR2 is YENEEA. CDR3 sequence (DNA): TGTGCCAGCAGCTTACACCAGGGGAACACCGGGGAGCTGTTTTTT. It encodes CASSLHQGNTGELFF.

The rearrangement uses TRBV7-8 and TRBJ2-5; TRBD2 matches 13 bases. The germline V gene has CDR1 SGHVS and CDR2 FQNEAQ. The CDR3 has 19 residues. Trimming took 1 base from V and 6 from J; bases not matched to a gene: 14. The CDR3 protein is CASSLDGPGTSGILQTQYF. The CDR3 nucleotides are TGTGCCAGCAGCTTAGACGGGCCCGGGACTAGCGGGATTTTGCAGACCCAGTACTTC.

The V call is TRBV30, the J call TRBJ1-6, with a weak D call TRBD1 (6 bases). V was pared by 3 bases and J by 10 bases, with 19 bases between. The CDR3 contains 15 residues. CDR1 GTSNPN and CDR2 SVGIG come from the germline V gene (reference sequence). CDR3: CAWSRGGVAGSPLHF. The DNA for the CDR3 is TGTGCCTGGAGCAGGGGAGGGGTGGCGGGATCACCCCTCCACTTT.

This clonotype was observed many times. The chain is built from TRBV20-1 and TRBJ1-2, with D maybe TRBD1 (6 bases). Trimming pared 3 bases from V and 3 bases from J, leaving 17 bases between. Germline V gene data show CDR1 as DFQATT and CDR2 as SNEGSKA (reference sequence). The CDR3 sequence is 15 residues long. CDR3 protein: CSASIRGGADYGYTF. The CDR3 coding sequence is TGCAGTGCTAGTATTAGGGGGGGCGCTGACTATGGCTACACCTTC.

CDR3 loop: CSARVPGTGGEEQYF. The CDR3 DNA reads as TGCAGTGCTAGAGTTCCCGGGACAGGGGGAGAGGAGCAGTACTTC. This rearrangement joins TRBV20-1 to TRBJ2-7; 11 positions match TRBD1. CDR1 and CDR2 from the germline V gene are DFQATT and SNEGSKA (reference sequence). Trimming took 1 base from V and 7 from J; bases not matched to a gene: 9. CDR3 size: 15 residues.

Comments on this clonotype: Since a much larger clone is just one base distant, this may be a read error. V is TRBV7-8 and J is TRBJ1-4, with D possibly TRBD1 on 5 matching bases. Trimming removed 5 bases at V and 5 bases at J, with 18 bases between. The CDR3 has 16 amino acids. Looked up from germline, CDR1 is SGHVS and CDR2 is FQNEAQ. The CDR3 DNA sequence: TGTGCCAGCAGCCCGATGAGGGGCGGGTACAATGAAAAACTGTTTTTT. Protein sequence: CASSPMRGGYNEKLFF.

The chain has TRBV9 and TRBJ2-6; possibly TRBD1 or TRBD2 for D (5 bases each). The CDR3 has 19 amino acids. V was shortened by 2 bases and J by 0 bases, with 18 bases between the two germline ends. Germline CDR1 SGDLS, CDR2 YYNGEE. CDR3 loop: CASSVSGGISRSGANVLTF. The CDR3 DNA follows: TGTGCCAGCAGCGTTAGTGGGGGAATTTCCCGCTCTGGGGCCAACGTCCTGACTTTC. Combining the CDR3 with reference TRBV9 and TRBJ2-6 gives the whole variable domain DSGVTQTPKHLITATGQRVTLRCSPRSGDLSVYWYQQSLDQGLQFLIQYYNGEERAKGNILERFSAQQFPDLHSELNLSSLELGDSALYFCASSVSGGISRSGANVLTFGAGSRLTVL.

This clonotype was seen at least ten times. The chain has TRBV19 and TRBJ2-7; TRBD1 is a possible D gene (6 bases). V lost 7 bases, J lost 6 bases, and 16 bases lay in between. The CDR3 consists of 13 residues. Germline V gene data show CDR1 as LNHDA and CDR2 as SQIVND (reference sequence). As DNA, the CDR3 is TGTGCCAGTACCCCAGGGGCGGATCTCGAGCAGTACTTC. Amino acid sequence: CASTPGADLEQYF.